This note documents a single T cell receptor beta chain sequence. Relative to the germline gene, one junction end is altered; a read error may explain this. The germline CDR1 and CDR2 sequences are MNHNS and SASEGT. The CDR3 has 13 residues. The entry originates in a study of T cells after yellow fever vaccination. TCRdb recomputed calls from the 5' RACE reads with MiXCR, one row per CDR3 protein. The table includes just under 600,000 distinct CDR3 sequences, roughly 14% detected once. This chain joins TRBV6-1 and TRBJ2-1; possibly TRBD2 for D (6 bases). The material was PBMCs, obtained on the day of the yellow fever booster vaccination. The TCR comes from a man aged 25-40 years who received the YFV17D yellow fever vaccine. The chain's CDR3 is CANSSGAYNEQFF. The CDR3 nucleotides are TGTGCCAACAGTAGCGGAGCTTACAATGAGCAGTTCTTC.